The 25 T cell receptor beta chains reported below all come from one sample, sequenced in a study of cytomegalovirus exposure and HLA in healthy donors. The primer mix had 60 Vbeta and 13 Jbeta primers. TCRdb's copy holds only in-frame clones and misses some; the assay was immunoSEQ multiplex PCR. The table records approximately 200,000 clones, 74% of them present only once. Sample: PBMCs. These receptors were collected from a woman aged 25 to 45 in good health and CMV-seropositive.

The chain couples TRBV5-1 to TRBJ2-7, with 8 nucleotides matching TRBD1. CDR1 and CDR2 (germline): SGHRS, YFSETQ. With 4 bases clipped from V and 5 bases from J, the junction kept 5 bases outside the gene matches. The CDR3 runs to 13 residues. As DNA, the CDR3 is TGCGCCAGCAGCGTGGACAGGGCCGACGAGCAGTACTTC. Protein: CASSVDRADEQYF. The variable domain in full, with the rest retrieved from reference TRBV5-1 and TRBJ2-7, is KAGVTQTPRYLIKTRGQQVTLSCSPISGHRSVSWYQQTPGQGLQFLFEYFSETQRNKGNFPGRFSGRQFSNSRSEMNVSTLELGDSALYLCASSVDRADEQYFGPGTRLTVT.

CDR3 region: CASSLAGQGAYEQYF. Written as DNA, the CDR3 is TGCGCCAGCAGCTTGGCCGGCCAGGGGGCGTACGAGCAGTACTTC. The J gene is TRBJ2-7, the V gene TRBV5-1; TRBD1 matches at 8 bases. The V gene's germline CDR1 is SGHRS and CDR2 YFSETQ. CDR3 length: 15 amino acids. The V and J ends lost 0 bases and 4 bases, in that order; junction bases with no gene match: 6.

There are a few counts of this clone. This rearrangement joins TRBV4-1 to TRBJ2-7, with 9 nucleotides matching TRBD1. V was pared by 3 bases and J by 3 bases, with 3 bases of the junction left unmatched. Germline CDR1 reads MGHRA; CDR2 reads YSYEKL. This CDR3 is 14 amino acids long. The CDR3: CASSQVDRGYEQYF. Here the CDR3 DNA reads TGCGCCAGCAGCCAGGTGGACAGGGGCTACGAGCAGTACTTC.

The CDR3 sequence is CASSYQGETQYF. CDR3 in DNA: TGTGCCAGCAGTTACCAGGGGGAGACCCAGTACTTC. V usage is TRBV6-5 and J usage is TRBJ2-5; D is perhaps TRBD1 (6 bases). Trimming removed 2 bases at V and 5 bases at J, with 6 bases between. The CDR3 is made up of 12 amino acids. The V gene's germline CDR1 is MNHEY and CDR2 SVGAGI.

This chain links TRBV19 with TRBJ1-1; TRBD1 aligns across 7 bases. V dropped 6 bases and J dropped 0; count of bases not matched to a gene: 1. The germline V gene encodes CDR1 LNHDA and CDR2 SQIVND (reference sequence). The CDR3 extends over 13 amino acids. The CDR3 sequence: CASSRGVNTEAFF. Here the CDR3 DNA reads TGTGCCAGTAGCAGGGGGGTGAACACTGAAGCTTTCTTT.

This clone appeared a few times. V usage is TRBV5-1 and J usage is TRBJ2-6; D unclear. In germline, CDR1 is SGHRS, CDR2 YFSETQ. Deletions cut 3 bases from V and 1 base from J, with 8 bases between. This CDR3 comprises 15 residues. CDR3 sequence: CASSYGQSGANVLTF. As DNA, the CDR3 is TGCGCCAGCAGCTATGGCCAGTCTGGGGCCAACGTCCTGACTTTC.

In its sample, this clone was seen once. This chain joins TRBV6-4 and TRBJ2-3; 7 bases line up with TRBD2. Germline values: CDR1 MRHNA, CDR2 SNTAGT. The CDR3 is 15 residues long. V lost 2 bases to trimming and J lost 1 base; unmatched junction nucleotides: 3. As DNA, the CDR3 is TGTGCCAGCAGTGACGGGGCGGGGGGCACAGATACGCAGTATTTT. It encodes CASSDGAGGTDTQYF.

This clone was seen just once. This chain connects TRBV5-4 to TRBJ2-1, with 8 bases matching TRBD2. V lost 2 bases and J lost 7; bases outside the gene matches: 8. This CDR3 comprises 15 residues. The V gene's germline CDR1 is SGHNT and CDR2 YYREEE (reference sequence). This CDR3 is CASSFDGRVGNEQFF. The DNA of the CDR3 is TGTGCCAGCAGCTTTGACGGGAGGGTCGGAAATGAGCAGTTCTTC.

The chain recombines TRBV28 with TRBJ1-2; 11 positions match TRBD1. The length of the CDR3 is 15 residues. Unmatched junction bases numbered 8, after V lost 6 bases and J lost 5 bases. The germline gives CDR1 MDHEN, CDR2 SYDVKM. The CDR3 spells CASSLGTGGPYGYTF. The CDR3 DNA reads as TGTGCCAGCAGCCTTGGGACAGGGGGTCCATATGGCTACACCTTC.

CDR3 nucleotides: TGTGCCAGCAGCCAAGATCGGGGGGGTCACACTGAAGCTTTCTTT. Translated: CASSQDRGGHTEAFF. The chain couples TRBV4-2 to TRBJ1-1; TRBD1 might be the D (5 bases). Germline CDR1 and CDR2: LGHNA and YNFKEQ. V lost 0 bases and J 3 bases, leaving 11 bases between the germline ends. CDR3 length equals 15 residues.

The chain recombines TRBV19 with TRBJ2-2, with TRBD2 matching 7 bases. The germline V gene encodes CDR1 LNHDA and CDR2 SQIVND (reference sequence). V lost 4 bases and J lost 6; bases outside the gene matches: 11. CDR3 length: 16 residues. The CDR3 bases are TGTGCCAGTAGTAGGGGGGACCGCGGGGGAGCCGGGGAGCTGTTTTTT. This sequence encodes CASSRGDRGGAGELFF. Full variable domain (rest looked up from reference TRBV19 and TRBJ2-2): DGGITQSPKYLFRKEGQNVTLSCEQNLNHDAMYWYRQDPGQGLRLIYYSQIVNDFQKGDIAEGYSVSREKKESFPLTVTSAQKNPTAFYLCASSRGDRGGAGELFFGEGSRLTVL.

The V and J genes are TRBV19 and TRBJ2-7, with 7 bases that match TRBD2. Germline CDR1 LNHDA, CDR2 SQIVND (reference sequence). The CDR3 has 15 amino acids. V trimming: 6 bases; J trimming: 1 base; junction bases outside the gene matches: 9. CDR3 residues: CASSRRAGESYEQYF. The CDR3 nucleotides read TGTGCCAGTAGCCGACGGGCGGGGGAATCCTACGAGCAGTACTTC.

Here the CDR3 DNA reads TGTGCCAGCAGCGTAGTATCGAGCGGTAGCACAGATACGCAGTATTTT. Translating gives CASSVVSSGSTDTQYF. The chain links TRBV9 to TRBJ2-3; D is perhaps TRBD2 (5 bases). V lost 0 bases to trimming and J lost 0 bases, with 11 bases between them. The CDR3 is 16 amino acids. From germline, CDR1 is SGDLS and CDR2 YYNGEE.

The CDR3: CASSLQGSEETQYF. For the CDR3, the DNA is TGTGCCAGCAGCTTACAGGGATCGGAAGAGACCCAGTACTTC. The chain carries TRBV7-9 and TRBJ2-5; D perhaps matches TRBD1 (5 bases). Germline CDR1 is SEHNR and CDR2 is FQNEAQ (reference sequence). The V end lost 2 bases, the J end lost 3 bases, and 10 bases lay between the germline ends. The CDR3 has 14 residues.

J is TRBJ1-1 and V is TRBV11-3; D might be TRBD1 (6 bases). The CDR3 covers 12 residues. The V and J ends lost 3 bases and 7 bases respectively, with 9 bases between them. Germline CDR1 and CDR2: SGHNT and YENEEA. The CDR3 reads CASSFGQSEAFF. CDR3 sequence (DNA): TGTGCCAGCAGCTTCGGACAGAGTGAAGCTTTCTTT.

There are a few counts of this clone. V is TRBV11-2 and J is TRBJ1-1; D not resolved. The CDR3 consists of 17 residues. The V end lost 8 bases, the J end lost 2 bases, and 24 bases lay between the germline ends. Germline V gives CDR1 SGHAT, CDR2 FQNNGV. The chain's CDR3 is CASVPRGKVKFNTEAFF. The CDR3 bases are TGTGCCAGCGTACCCCGGGGAAAGGTGAAGTTTAACACTGAAGCTTTCTTT.

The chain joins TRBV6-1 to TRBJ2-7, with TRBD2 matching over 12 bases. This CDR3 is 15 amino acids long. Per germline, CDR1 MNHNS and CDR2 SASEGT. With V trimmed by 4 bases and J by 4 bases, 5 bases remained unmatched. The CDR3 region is CASSGSSGRAYEQYF. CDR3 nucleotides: TGTGCCAGCAGTGGTTCTAGCGGGAGGGCTTACGAGCAGTACTTC.

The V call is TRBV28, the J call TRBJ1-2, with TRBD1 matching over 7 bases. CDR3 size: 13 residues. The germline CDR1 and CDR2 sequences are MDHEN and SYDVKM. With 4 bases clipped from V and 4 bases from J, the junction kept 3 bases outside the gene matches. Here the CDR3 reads CASSYRGGYGYTF. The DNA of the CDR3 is TGTGCCAGCAGTTACAGGGGAGGCTATGGCTACACCTTC.

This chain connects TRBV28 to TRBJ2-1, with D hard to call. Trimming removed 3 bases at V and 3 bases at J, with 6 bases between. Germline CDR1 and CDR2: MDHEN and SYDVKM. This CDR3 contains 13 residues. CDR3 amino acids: CASSFGGYNEQFF. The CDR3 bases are TGTGCCAGCAGTTTTGGCGGCTACAATGAGCAGTTCTTC.

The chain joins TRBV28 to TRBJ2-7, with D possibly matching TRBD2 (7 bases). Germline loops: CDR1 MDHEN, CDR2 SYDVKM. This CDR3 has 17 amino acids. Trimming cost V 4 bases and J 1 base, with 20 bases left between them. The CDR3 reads CASSWGGWGAGSYEQYF. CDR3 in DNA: TGTGCCAGCAGTTGGGGGGGGTGGGGGGCCGGGTCCTACGAGCAGTACTTC.

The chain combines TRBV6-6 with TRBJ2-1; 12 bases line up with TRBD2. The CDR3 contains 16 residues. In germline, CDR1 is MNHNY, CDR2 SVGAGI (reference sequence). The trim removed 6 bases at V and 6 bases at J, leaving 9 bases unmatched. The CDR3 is CASRRRLAGARNEQFF. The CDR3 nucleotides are TGTGCCAGCAGAAGAAGACTAGCGGGAGCTCGCAATGAGCAGTTCTTC.

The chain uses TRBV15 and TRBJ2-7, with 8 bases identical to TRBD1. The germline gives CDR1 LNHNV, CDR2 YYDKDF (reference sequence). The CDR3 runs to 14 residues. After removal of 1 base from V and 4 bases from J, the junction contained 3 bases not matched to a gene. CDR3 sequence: CATSRGDRGYEQYF. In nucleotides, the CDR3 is TGTGCCACCAGCAGAGGAGACAGGGGTTACGAGCAGTACTTC.

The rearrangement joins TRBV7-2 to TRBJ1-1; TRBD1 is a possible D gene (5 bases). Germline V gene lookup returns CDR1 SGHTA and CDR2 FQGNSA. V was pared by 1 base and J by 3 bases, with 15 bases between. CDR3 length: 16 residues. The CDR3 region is CASSLGWGRAYTEAFF. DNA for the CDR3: TGTGCCAGCAGCTTAGGTTGGGGCAGGGCTTACACTGAAGCTTTCTTT.

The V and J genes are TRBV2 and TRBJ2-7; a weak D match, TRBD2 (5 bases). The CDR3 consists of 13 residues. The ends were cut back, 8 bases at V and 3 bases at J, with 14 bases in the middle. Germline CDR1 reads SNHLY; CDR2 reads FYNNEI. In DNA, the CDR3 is TGTGCCAGCTCACGGGAAAGAAGCTACGAGCAGTACTTC. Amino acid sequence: CASSRERSYEQYF.

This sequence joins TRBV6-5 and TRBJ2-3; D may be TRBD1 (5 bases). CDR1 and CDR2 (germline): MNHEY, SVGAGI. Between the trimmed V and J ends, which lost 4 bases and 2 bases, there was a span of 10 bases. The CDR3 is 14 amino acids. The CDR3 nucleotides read TGTGCCAGCAGTTTTCGACAGCCCACAGATACGCAGTATTTT. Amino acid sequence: CASSFRQPTDTQYF.